This TCR beta chain was captured by sequencing in a study of T cell responses to AZD1222 COVID-19 vaccine. As to this clone: Its target is unknown.

General observations from the study: Among spike-specific TCRs, nearly half reportedly target unmutated variant regions. Two doses of AZD1222 preceded a rise in Spike-specific TCR breadth and depth. Females made up more of the donors, who were largely white British, and clonal diversity may have come out too low. Only 5 to 7 AZD1222 recipients were seropositive at baseline.

Repertoires were generated with immunoSEQ multiplex PCR, while TCRdb's copy carries only in-frame clones and drops some. The table shows about 140,000 clones, with about 90% occurring only once. Germline lookup yields CDR1 MDHEN and CDR2 SYDVKM. The CDR3 has 15 residues. Trimming removed 5 bases from V and 1 base from J; junction bases left unmatched: 5. The V call is TRBV28, the J call TRBJ2-7; 10 bases line up with TRBD2. Sequences were derived from peripheral blood, sampled 28 days after the second AZD1222 dose. The clonotype was recovered from an adult who received the AZD1222 COVID-19 vaccine. CDR3 DNA sequence: TGTGCCAGCAGTGACGCACTAGCGGGGTCCTACGAGCAGTACTTC. This codes for CASSDALAGSYEQYF. Full variable domain (rest looked up from reference TRBV28 and TRBJ2-7): DVKVTQSSRYLVKRTGEKVFLECVQDMDHENMFWYRQDPGLGLRLIYFSYDVKMKEKGDIPEGYSVSREKKERFSLILESASTNQTSMYLCASSDALAGSYEQYFGPGTRLTVT.